One and the same sample provided the 28 T cell receptor beta chains below, sequenced in a study of cytomegalovirus exposure and HLA in healthy donors. Clones were read by immunoSEQ multiplex PCR, and TCRdb kept only the in-frame ones, dropping some. This sample has over 45,000 clones, with just over 90% found just once. The sequenced sample was PBMCs. These receptors all come from a young woman in good health and CMV-seronegative.

The chain combines TRBV15 with TRBJ2-7, with TRBD2 matching over 12 bases. The trim removed 0 bases at V and 1 base at J, leaving 4 bases unmatched. The CDR3 spans 17 residues. Germline CDR1 reads LNHNV; CDR2 reads YYDKDF (reference sequence). The CDR3 protein is CATSRDGLAGGSYEQYF. Here the CDR3 DNA reads TGTGCCACCAGCAGAGATGGGCTAGCGGGGGGGTCCTACGAGCAGTACTTC.

V gene TRBV2 combines with J gene TRBJ2-5; D may be TRBD1 (6 bases). The V gene's germline CDR1 is SNHLY and CDR2 FYNNEI. Trimming shortened V by 6 bases and J by 2 bases, and 10 bases separated the two germline ends. The CDR3 loop spans 13 amino acids. The CDR3 bases are TGTGCCAGCAGACAGGGCGGTCAAGAGACCCAGTACTTC. Translated, it gives CASRQGGQETQYF.

V and J are TRBV7-9 and TRBJ1-5; D ambiguous. The CDR3 sequence is 14 residues long. The ends were cut back, 1 base at V and 4 bases at J, with 8 bases in the middle. Germline V gene sequence: CDR1 SEHNR, CDR2 FQNEAQ (reference sequence). The CDR3 DNA sequence: TGTGCCAGCAGCTTAGGAGGTTTTAATCAGCCCCAGCATTTT. It is translated as CASSLGGFNQPQHF.

This chain joins TRBV19 and TRBJ1-2; D is ambiguous. There are 12 residues in the CDR3. From germline, CDR1 is LNHDA and CDR2 SQIVND (reference sequence). The V end was cut by 5 bases, the J end by 1 base, with 5 bases between. CDR3 residues: CASSQDNYGYTF. The CDR3 DNA is TGTGCCAGTAGTCAGGATAACTATGGCTACACCTTC.

The chain employs TRBV27 and TRBJ2-5; 8 bases match TRBD2. V shed 4 bases and J 3 bases; nucleotides not matched to a gene: 16. This CDR3 spans 18 amino acids. CDR1 is MNHEY, CDR2 SMNVEV, per germline (reference sequence). The CDR3 is CASSSSSMGAGAEETQYF. CDR3 coding DNA: TGTGCCAGCAGTTCATCCTCCATGGGAGCGGGGGCCGAAGAGACCCAGTACTTC.

For the CDR3, the DNA is TGTGCCAGCAGAGGGAGAATATTGTACCAAGAGACCCAGTACTTC. Its translation: CASRGRILYQETQYF. The V and J genes are TRBV2 and TRBJ2-5; possible D gene TRBD2, 5 bases. V was cut by 6 bases and J by 0 bases, with 14 bases left in between. The CDR3 sequence is 15 residues long. CDR1 is SNHLY and CDR2 is FYNNEI in the germline V gene.

The CDR3 DNA reads as TGTGCCAGCCGGGACAGGGTCTATGGCTACACCTTC. Encoded protein: CASRDRVYGYTF. The J gene is TRBJ1-2, the V gene TRBV9; 9 nucleotides match TRBD1. Unmatched junction bases numbered 2, after V lost 7 bases and J lost 4 bases. The CDR3 loop spans 12 amino acids. CDR1 is SGDLS and CDR2 is YYNGEE in the germline V gene.

The chain joins TRBV9 to TRBJ2-3; D is possibly TRBD1 (5 bases). V lost 7 bases, J lost 2 bases, and 5 bases lay in between. Germline CDR1 SGDLS, CDR2 YYNGEE. There are 11 residues in the CDR3. The CDR3 loop reads CASGATDTQYF. The CDR3 nucleotides are TGTGCCAGCGGGGCCACAGATACGCAGTATTTT.

This clone was observed a single time. This sequence joins TRBV30 and TRBJ1-4; D possibly corresponds to TRBD1 (5 bases). Germline V CDR1 and CDR2: GTSNPN, SVGIG (reference sequence). This CDR3 contains 14 residues. V was pared by 5 bases and J by 5 bases, with 15 bases between. Here the CDR3 reads CAWGRRGENEKLFF. The CDR3 region has the DNA TGTGCCTGGGGGCGACGGGGGGAGAATGAAAAACTGTTTTTT.

CDR3 DNA sequence: TGTGCCAGCAGGCTCCTAGCGGGGGAGTCCTACGAGCAGTACGTC. This sequence encodes CASRLLAGESYEQYV. The rearrangement uses TRBV6-5 and TRBJ2-7; 10 positions match TRBD2. CDR3 size: 15 residues. Germline CDR1 and CDR2: MNHEY and SVGAGI. V lost 6 bases, J lost 1 base, and 6 bases stayed unmatched.

This chain's CDR3 is CASSPPGTGFRETQYF. As DNA, the CDR3 is TGTGCCAGCTCACCACCCGGGACAGGGTTTCGGGAGACCCAGTACTTC. V usage is TRBV18 and J usage is TRBJ2-5, with TRBD1 matching over 9 bases. The germline V gene has CDR1 KGHSH and CDR2 LQKENI. This CDR3 is built from 16 residues. The J segment lost 5 bases and the V segment lost 0 bases, leaving 7 bases of the junction unmatched.

V and J are TRBV7-2 and TRBJ2-5; 10 bases are a match to TRBD1. Germline-derived CDR1 and CDR2 are SGHTA and FQGNSA. Trimming cost V 5 bases and J 2 bases; bases outside gene matches: 2. CDR3 length: 14 amino acids. This CDR3 is CASSLDRGQETQYF. The CDR3, as DNA: TGTGCCAGCAGCCTGGACAGGGGGCAAGAGACCCAGTACTTC.

The chain uses TRBV5-6 and TRBJ2-6; D possibly corresponds to TRBD2 (6 bases). Germline V gene data show CDR1 as SGHDT and CDR2 as YYEEEE. This CDR3 is built from 15 residues. Trimming took 5 bases from V and 4 from J, leaving 13 bases between them. The CDR3 region is CASRPRGYGANVLTF. The CDR3 nucleotides read TGTGCCAGCAGACCTCGGGGGTACGGGGCCAACGTCCTGACTTTC.

The rearrangement links TRBV30 to TRBJ1-4, with D unresolved. The V gene lost 2 bases and the J gene lost 3 bases, with 10 bases spanning the gap. The CDR3 is 14 amino acids. The germline V gene has CDR1 GTSNPN and CDR2 SVGIG (reference sequence). This chain's CDR3 is CAWSKGLPNEKLFF. The DNA for the CDR3 is TGTGCCTGGAGTAAAGGACTTCCTAATGAAAAACTGTTTTTT.

The gene calls are TRBV19 and TRBJ1-1; D remains unclear. The CDR3 is 13 amino acids. With 6 bases removed from V and 4 bases from J, the gap between germline ends came to 12 bases. Germline V gives CDR1 LNHDA, CDR2 SQIVND (reference sequence). The CDR3 nucleotides are TGTGCCAGTAGGTTTTCGGGGTCCACTGAAGCTTTCTTT. It encodes CASRFSGSTEAFF.

The J gene is TRBJ2-2, the V gene TRBV5-1; D not certain. This CDR3 contains 15 residues. V lost 5 bases and J lost 1, with 12 bases in between. Germline V gives CDR1 SGHRS, CDR2 YFSETQ. This CDR3 reads CASSFAVQNTGELFF. Here the CDR3 DNA reads TGCGCCAGCAGTTTCGCCGTACAGAACACCGGGGAGCTGTTTTTT.

The V gene is TRBV7-2, the J gene TRBJ1-6; D is possibly TRBD1 (6 bases). Trimming removed 2 bases from V and 7 bases from J, with 9 bases in between. The CDR3 totals 14 residues. CDR1 and CDR2 from the germline V gene are SGHTA and FQGNSA. This chain's CDR3 is CASSLRQGNSPLHF. DNA of the CDR3: TGTGCCAGCAGCTTACGGCAGGGGAATTCACCCCTCCACTTT.

This clone was recorded once. The chain joins TRBV6-5 to TRBJ1-5; no reliable D call. Trimming pared 6 bases from V and 0 bases from J, leaving 9 bases between. This CDR3 is built from 14 residues. Germline CDR1 reads MNHEY; CDR2 reads SVGAGI. CDR3 sequence: CASRASYSNQPQHF. CDR3 DNA: TGTGCCAGCAGAGCGAGTTATAGCAATCAGCCCCAGCATTTT.

The chain joins TRBV7-8 to TRBJ2-7, with 10 bases fitting TRBD1. This CDR3 spans 15 amino acids. Trimming at V came to 2 bases and at J to 7 bases, leaving 8 bases not matched to a gene. The V gene's germline CDR1 is SGHVS and CDR2 FQNEAQ. The CDR3 nucleotides read TGTGCCAGCAGCTTATCGAGGGGACAGGGGTGGGAGCAGTACTTC. It translates to CASSLSRGQGWEQYF.

Only one count was recorded for this clone. CDR3 amino acids: CASSPIRTNYEQYV. The CDR3 DNA sequence: TGTGCCAGCAGTCCCATCCGGACTAACTACGAGCAGTACGTC. The chain is built from TRBV28 and TRBJ2-7; maybe TRBD2 (6 bases). Germline CDR1 and CDR2: MDHEN and SYDVKM. V dropped 5 bases and J dropped 3 bases, with 14 bases sitting between them. The CDR3 runs 14 residues.

The rearrangement links TRBV7-3 to TRBJ2-1; a weak D match, TRBD1 (6 bases). Germline V gene data show CDR1 as SGHTA and CDR2 as FQGTGA. V dropped 3 bases and J dropped 9 bases, with 12 bases sitting between them. The CDR3 length is 13 residues. The CDR3: CASSFNIGGEQFF. The CDR3 DNA reads TGTGCCAGCAGCTTTAACATAGGGGGTGAGCAGTTCTTC.

V is TRBV13 and J is TRBJ2-1; 7 bases agree with TRBD2. This CDR3 is built from 22 residues. Germline V gives CDR1 PRHDT, CDR2 FYEKMQ (reference sequence). V dropped 3 bases and J dropped 0; count of bases not matched to a gene: 23. Here the CDR3 reads CASSLGPQLSRASGSSYNEQFF. The DNA of the CDR3 is TGTGCCAGCAGCTTGGGCCCACAGCTTTCCCGGGCTAGCGGTAGCTCCTACAATGAGCAGTTCTTC.

The chain recombines TRBV4-1 with TRBJ2-3; 11 nucleotides align to TRBD2. V lost 4 bases and J lost 4; bases outside the gene matches: 10. CDR1 is MGHRA, CDR2 YSYEKL, per germline. This CDR3 region has 17 residues. CDR3 protein: CASSLNSGGAGSDTQYF. CDR3 coding DNA: TGCGCCAGCAGCCTGAATAGCGGGGGGGCGGGCTCAGATACGCAGTATTTT.

The chain carries TRBV27 and TRBJ1-2; TRBD1 aligns across 12 bases. Per germline, CDR1 MNHEY and CDR2 SMNVEV (reference sequence). J gave up 4 bases and V 5 bases, and 14 bases lay outside the gene matches. The CDR3 sequence is 18 residues long. CDR3 sequence reads: CASSPRGQGALLVYGYTF. CDR3 bases: TGTGCCAGCAGTCCCCGGGGACAGGGGGCGCTTCTAGTCTATGGCTACACCTTC.

The chain couples TRBV5-4 to TRBJ2-1; TRBD2 agrees at 14 bases. Trimming cost V 4 bases and J 6 bases; bases outside gene matches: 12. The CDR3 has 18 amino acids. CDR1 and CDR2 from the germline V gene are SGHNT and YYREEE (reference sequence). The DNA of the CDR3 is TGTGCCAGCAGCCCCGGGAGCCCAGGACTAGCGGGAGGCAATGAGCAGTTCTTC. Amino acid sequence: CASSPGSPGLAGGNEQFF. The full variable domain, its missing parts supplied by reference TRBV5-4 and TRBJ2-1, is ETGVTQSPTHLIKTRGQQVTLRCSSQSGHNTVSWYQQALGQGPQFIFQYYREEENGRGNFPPRFSGLQFPNYSSELNVNALELDDSALYLCASSPGSPGLAGGNEQFFGPGTRLTVL.

To note about this clone: Distinct nucleotide sequences in the sample also encode this CDR3. The chain links TRBV5-1 to TRBJ2-2; D is perhaps TRBD1 (6 bases). The germline V gene encodes CDR1 SGHRS and CDR2 YFSETQ. Trimming removed 4 bases at V and 1 base at J, with 8 bases between. The CDR3 totals 14 residues. The CDR3 DNA reads TGCGCCAGCAGCCCACAGGGGAACACCGGGGAGCTGTTTTTT. This translates into CASSPQGNTGELFF.

This clone was picked up one time. The chain couples TRBV7-9 to TRBJ2-1, with TRBD2 matching 7 bases. The ends lost 7 bases at V and 5 bases at J; junction bases unmatched: 11. Germline V gives CDR1 SEHNR, CDR2 FQNEAQ (reference sequence). This CDR3 has 15 residues. CDR3 residues: CASTKWASGHNEQFF. The CDR3 DNA sequence: TGTGCCAGCACCAAGTGGGCTAGCGGCCACAATGAGCAGTTCTTC.

V usage is TRBV7-6 and J usage is TRBJ2-1; possible D gene TRBD1, 6 bases. Germline CDR1 reads SGHVS; CDR2 reads FNYEAQ. V was pared by 4 bases and J by 7 bases, with 14 bases between. This CDR3 spans 14 amino acids. The CDR3 here is CASSSYGQSNEQFF. CDR3 bases: TGTGCCAGCAGCTCTTATGGACAGTCTAATGAGCAGTTCTTC.